The 3 T cell receptor beta chains given below trace back to one sample, sequenced in a study of memory CD4+ T cells and cytomegalovirus serostatus. Single viable CD3+CD4+CD8-CD45RO+ cells were sorted as the memory CD4+ T cells. Assay: immunoSEQ multiplex PCR; the TCRdb copy retains only in-frame clones and omits some. The data hold about 27,000 clones, with around 75% observed a single time. What was sequenced was memory CD4+ T cells from blood. The origin of the receptors is an adult in good health and CMV-seronegative.

This sequence joins TRBV6-4 and TRBJ2-6; unclear D gene. The CDR3 contains 15 residues. V gave up 2 bases and J gave up 4 bases, with 9 bases separating them. Germline CDR1 reads MRHNA; CDR2 reads SNTAGT. The chain's CDR3 is CASSDRGPGANVLTF. The CDR3 coding sequence is TGTGCCAGCAGTGACCGTGGCCCCGGGGCCAACGTCCTGACTTTC.

The CDR3, as DNA: TGCGCCAGCAGCTTGGAAGCTAGTCAAGAGACCCAGTACTTC. Its protein is CASSLEASQETQYF. The chain uses TRBV5-1 and TRBJ2-5; D unclear. V dropped 0 bases and J dropped 2 bases, with 8 bases sitting between them. The germline V gene has CDR1 SGHRS and CDR2 YFSETQ. The CDR3 is 14 residues long. The variable domain in full, completed from reference TRBV5-1 and TRBJ2-5, reads KAGVTQTPRYLIKTRGQQVTLSCSPISGHRSVSWYQQTPGQGLQFLFEYFSETQRNKGNFPGRFSGRQFSNSRSEMNVSTLELGDSALYLCASSLEASQETQYFGPGTRLLVL.

The rearrangement uses TRBV5-1 and TRBJ2-1; D is unresolved. Germline CDR1 SGHRS, CDR2 YFSETQ. Trimming cost V 0 bases and J 1 base, with 8 bases left between them. The CDR3 sequence is 15 residues long. The CDR3 spells CASSLAFASYNEQFF. CDR3 bases: TGCGCCAGCAGCTTGGCATTCGCTTCCTACAATGAGCAGTTCTTC.